The rows below give T cell receptor beta chains drawn from one sample of a study of early T cells in non-severe SARS-CoV-2 infection. TCRdb used MiXCR to reprocess the 5' RACE reads, holding one entry per CDR3 protein. This sample has about 80,000 distinct CDR3 sequences, with more than 13% found just once. The sample taken for sequencing was whole blood. The receptors shown here come from an adult who was a healthcare worker with PCR-confirmed SARS-CoV-2 infection or an uninfected control (not recorded which). Each CDR3 is given with its conserved first and last residue. The D gene is left open where the match is weak. Expanded clones get a size class; other rows say once, few or many, or leave the size out.

j_call	v_call	clone_size	d_call	cdr3_nt	cdr3_aa
TRBJ2-7	TRBV20-1	many	TRBD2	TGCAGTGCTGATGAGCGGGGGGACTCCTACGAGCAGTACTTC	CSADERGDSYEQYF
TRBJ2-5	TRBV20-1	NA	NA	TGCAGTGCTAGAGGCCCAAGGGGCCCCCAAGAGACCCAGTACTTC	CSARGPRGPQETQYF
TRBJ2-1	TRBV12-3/TRBV12-4	NA	NA	TGTGCCAGCAGTTTGGGGGGCCCCTTGGAGTTCTTC	CASSLGGPLEFF
TRBJ2-1	TRBV11-2	NA	NA	TGTGCCAGCAGCCGGACTATCAATGAGCAGTTCTTC	CASSRTINEQFF
TRBJ2-3	TRBV7-3	few	NA	TGTGCCAGCAGCTTAGACCCCAGCTACACAGATACGCAGTATTTT	CASSLDPSYTDTQYF
TRBJ1-2	TRBV28	few	NA	TGTGCCAGCAGGCCCCCAGGGCTGGATGGCTACACCTTC	CASRPPGLDGYTF
TRBJ1-6	TRBV3-1	NA	NA	TGTGCCAGCAGCCACGGAGGGGGGCGAAATTCACCCCTCCACTTT	CASSHGGGRNSPLHF
TRBJ1-2	TRBV20-1	few	NA	TGCAGTGCTAGAGTTGATGGCTACACCTTC	CSARVDGYTF
TRBJ2-7	TRBV4-2	few	NA	TGTGCCAGCAGCCAAGACCCAGGGCCCCAATACGAGCAGTACTTC	CASSQDPGPQYEQYF
TRBJ2-3	TRBV20-1	few	TRBD2	TGCAGTGCTACCACTAGCGGGGGGATTTCTAGCACAGATACGCAGTATTTT	CSATTSGGISSTDTQYF
TRBJ1-5	TRBV19	many	NA	TGTGCCAGTAGTATAATGGAGAATCAGCCCCAGCATTTT	CASSIMENQPQHF
TRBJ2-5	TRBV28	few	NA	TGTGCCAGCAGCCCCTTAGGGGTAAACAGTCAGGGGGGAGAGACCCAGTACTTC	CASSPLGVNSQGGETQYF
TRBJ1-1	TRBV12-3/TRBV12-4	NA	NA	TGTGCCAGCAGCGAGACTGAGGTCACTGAAGCTTTCTTT	CASSETEVTEAFF
TRBJ1-1	TRBV18	many	NA	TGTGCCAGCTCACTCAGACCGTCGGTGCTAGACACTGAAGCTTTCTTT	CASSLRPSVLDTEAFF
TRBJ2-7	TRBV5-1	NA	TRBD1	TGCGCCAGCAGCCACGGACAGGCCTACGAGCAGTACTTC	CASSHGQAYEQYF
TRBJ1-2	TRBV20-1	NA	NA	TGCAGTGCTAGTAACGGTCTGGGCTACACCTTC	CSASNGLGYTF
TRBJ2-7	TRBV3-1	many	TRBD2	TGTGCCAGCAGCAAAACTAGCGGGGGGCCGGGAGAGCAGTACTTC	CASSKTSGGPGEQYF
TRBJ2-7	TRBV5-1	NA	TRBD2	TGCGCCAGCAGCTTGGTGGGACTAGCGGATTACGAGCAGTACTTC	CASSLVGLADYEQYF
TRBJ2-5	TRBV7-2	few	NA	TGTGCCAGCAGCTTGCACATTGGGACCCAGTACTTC	CASSLHIGTQYF
TRBJ1-1	TRBV12-3/TRBV12-4	NA	NA	TGTGCCAGCAGTTTAGCGTCGGACACTGAAGCTTTCTTT	CASSLASDTEAFF
TRBJ2-3	TRBV20-1	many	NA	TGCAGTGCTAGACCAGGCGATACGCAGTATTTT	CSARPGDTQYF
TRBJ1-1	TRBV6-2/TRBV6-3	few	NA	TGTGCCAGCAGTTACCCCCCTGGGGGGCGCACTGAAGCTTTCTTT	CASSYPPGGRTEAFF
TRBJ1-4	TRBV5-1	many	TRBD1	TGCGCCAGTACCAGGGGGAACAGGGATTTTGAAAAACTGTTTTTT	CASTRGNRDFEKLFF
TRBJ1-2	TRBV5-1	NA	NA	TGCGCCAGCAGCTTGACCAGGGGTGATCGCTATGGCTACACCTTC	CASSLTRGDRYGYTF
TRBJ2-6	TRBV6-5	few	NA	TGTGCCAGCAGTTCGTCCCAGGGATCCAACGTCCTGACTTTC	CASSSSQGSNVLTF
TRBJ2-3	TRBV11-1	NA	NA	TGTGCCAGCAGCCCGTCTGTACAGGGGAGGGCCACAGATACGCAGTATTTT	CASSPSVQGRATDTQYF
TRBJ2-5	TRBV4-3	few	NA	TGCGCCAGCAGCCAAGATAGGGCGGGTCCTCAAGAGACCCAGTACTTC	CASSQDRAGPQETQYF